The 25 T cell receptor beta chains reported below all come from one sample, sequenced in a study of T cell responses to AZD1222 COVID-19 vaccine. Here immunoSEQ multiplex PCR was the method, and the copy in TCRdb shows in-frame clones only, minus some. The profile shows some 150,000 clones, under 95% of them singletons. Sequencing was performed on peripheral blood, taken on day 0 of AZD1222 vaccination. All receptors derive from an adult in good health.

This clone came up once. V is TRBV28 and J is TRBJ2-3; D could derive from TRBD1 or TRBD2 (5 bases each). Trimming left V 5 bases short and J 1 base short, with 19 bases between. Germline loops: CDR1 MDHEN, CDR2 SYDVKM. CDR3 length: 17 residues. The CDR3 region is CASSHIEGRAGTDTQYF. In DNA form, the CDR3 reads TGTGCCAGCAGTCACATAGAGGGCAGGGCAGGCACAGATACGCAGTATTTT.

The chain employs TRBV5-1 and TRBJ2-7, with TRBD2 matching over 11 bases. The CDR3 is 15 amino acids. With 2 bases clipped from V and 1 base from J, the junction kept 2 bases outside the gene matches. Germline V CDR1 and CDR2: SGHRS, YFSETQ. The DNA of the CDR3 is TGCGCCAGCAGCTTCTTAGCGGGAGGGTCCTACGAGCAGTACTTC. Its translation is CASSFLAGGSYEQYF.

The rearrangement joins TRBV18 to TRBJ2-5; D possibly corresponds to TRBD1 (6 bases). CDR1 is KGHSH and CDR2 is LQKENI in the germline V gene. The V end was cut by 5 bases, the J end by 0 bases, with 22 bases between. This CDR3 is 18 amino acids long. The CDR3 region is CASSSIFVGQSYQETQYF. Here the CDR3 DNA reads TGTGCCAGCTCATCGATCTTTGTGGGACAATCGTACCAAGAGACCCAGTACTTC.

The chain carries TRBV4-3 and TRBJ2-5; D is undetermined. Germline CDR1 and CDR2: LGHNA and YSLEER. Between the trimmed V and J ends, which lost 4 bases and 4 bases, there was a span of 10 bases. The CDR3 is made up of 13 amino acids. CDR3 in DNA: TGCGCCAGCAGCCCCGGCGTAGGAGAGACCCAGTACTTC. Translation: CASSPGVGETQYF.

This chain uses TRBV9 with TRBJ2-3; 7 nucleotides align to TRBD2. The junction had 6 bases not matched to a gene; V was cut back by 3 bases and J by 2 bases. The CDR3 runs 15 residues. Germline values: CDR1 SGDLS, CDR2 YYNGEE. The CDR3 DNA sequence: TGTGCCAGCAGCGCGGCTAGCGGAACCACAGATACGCAGTATTTT. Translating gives CASSAASGTTDTQYF.

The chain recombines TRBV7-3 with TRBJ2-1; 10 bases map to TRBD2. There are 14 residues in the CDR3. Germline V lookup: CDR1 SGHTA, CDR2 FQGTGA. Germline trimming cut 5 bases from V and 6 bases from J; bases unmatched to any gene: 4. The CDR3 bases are TGTGCCAGCAGCCAAGGACTAGCGGCCAATGAGCAGTTCTTC. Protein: CASSQGLAANEQFF.

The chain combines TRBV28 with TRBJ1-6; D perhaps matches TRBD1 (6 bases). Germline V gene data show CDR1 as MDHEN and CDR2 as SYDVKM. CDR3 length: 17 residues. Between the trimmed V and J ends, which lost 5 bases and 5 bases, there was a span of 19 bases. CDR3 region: CASSPGDTSVNNSPLHF. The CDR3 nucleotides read TGTGCCAGCAGTCCGGGGGACACCTCGGTTAATAATTCACCCCTCCACTTT. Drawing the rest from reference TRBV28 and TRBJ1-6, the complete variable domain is DVKVTQSSRYLVKRTGEKVFLECVQDMDHENMFWYRQDPGLGLRLIYFSYDVKMKEKGDIPEGYSVSREKKERFSLILESASTNQTSMYLCASSPGDTSVNNSPLHFGNGTRLTVT.

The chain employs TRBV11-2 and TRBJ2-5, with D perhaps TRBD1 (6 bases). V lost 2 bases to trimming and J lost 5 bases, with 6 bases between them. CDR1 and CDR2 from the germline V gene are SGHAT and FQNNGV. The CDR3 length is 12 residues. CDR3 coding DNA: TGTGCCAGCAGCTTAACAGGGGAGACCCAGTACTTC. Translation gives CASSLTGETQYF.

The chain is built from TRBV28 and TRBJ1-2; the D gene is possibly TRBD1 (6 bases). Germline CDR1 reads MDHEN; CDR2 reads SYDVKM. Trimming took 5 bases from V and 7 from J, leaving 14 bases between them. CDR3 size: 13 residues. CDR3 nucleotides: TGTGCCAGCAGTCCCCTCGGGGGCGGTGGCTACACCTTC. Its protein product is CASSPLGGGGYTF.

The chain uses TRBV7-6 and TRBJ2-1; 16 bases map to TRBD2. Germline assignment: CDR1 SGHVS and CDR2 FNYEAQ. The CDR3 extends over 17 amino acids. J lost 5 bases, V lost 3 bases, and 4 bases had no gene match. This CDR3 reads CASSLGTSGREDNEQFF. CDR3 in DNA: TGTGCCAGCAGCTTGGGGACTAGCGGGAGGGAAGACAATGAGCAGTTCTTC.

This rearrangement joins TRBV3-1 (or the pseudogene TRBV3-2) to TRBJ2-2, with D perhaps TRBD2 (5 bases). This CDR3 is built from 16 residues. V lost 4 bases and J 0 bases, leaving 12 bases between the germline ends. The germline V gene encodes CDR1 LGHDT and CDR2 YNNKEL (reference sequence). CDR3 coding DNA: TGTGCCAGCAGCCGAACCTCCGGGGCGAACACCGGGGAGCTGTTTTTT. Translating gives CASSRTSGANTGELFF.

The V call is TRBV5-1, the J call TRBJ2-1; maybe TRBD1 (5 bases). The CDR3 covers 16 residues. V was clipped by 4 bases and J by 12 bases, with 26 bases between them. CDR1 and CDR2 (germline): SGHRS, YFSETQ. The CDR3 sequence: CASSLRVGVTLFGQFF. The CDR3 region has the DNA TGCGCCAGCAGCCTTAGAGTAGGGGTCACCCTCTTCGGGCAGTTCTTC.

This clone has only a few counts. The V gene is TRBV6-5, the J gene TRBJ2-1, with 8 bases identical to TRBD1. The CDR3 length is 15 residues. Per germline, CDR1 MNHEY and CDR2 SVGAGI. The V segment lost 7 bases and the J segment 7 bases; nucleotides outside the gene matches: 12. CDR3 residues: CASTAPGGAWNEQFF. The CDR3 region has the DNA TGTGCCAGCACCGCGCCAGGGGGCGCTTGGAATGAGCAGTTCTTC.

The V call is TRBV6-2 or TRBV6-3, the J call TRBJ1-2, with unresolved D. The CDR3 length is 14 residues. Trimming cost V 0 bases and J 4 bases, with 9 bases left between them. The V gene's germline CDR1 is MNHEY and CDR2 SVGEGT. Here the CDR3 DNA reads TGTGCCAGCAGTTACTCTCAAGGGTTCTATGGCTACACCTTC. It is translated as CASSYSQGFYGYTF.

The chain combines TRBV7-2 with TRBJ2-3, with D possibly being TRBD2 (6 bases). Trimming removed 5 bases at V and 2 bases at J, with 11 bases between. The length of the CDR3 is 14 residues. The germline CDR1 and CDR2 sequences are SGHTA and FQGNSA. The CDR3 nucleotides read TGTGCCAGCAGCCCGGGACTTTACACAGATACGCAGTATTTT. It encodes CASSPGLYTDTQYF.

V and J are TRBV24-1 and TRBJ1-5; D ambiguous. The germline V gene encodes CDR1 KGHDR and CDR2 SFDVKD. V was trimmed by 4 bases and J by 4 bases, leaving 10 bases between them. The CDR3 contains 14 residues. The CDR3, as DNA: TGTGCCACCAGTGAGCGGCTAAAGAATCAGCCCCAGCATTTT. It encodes CATSERLKNQPQHF.

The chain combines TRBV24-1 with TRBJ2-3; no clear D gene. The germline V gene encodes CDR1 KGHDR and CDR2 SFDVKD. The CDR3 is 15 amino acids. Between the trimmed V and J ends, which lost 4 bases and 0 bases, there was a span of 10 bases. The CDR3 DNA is TGTGCCACCAGTGAACTCGGATCTAGCACAGATACGCAGTATTTT. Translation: CATSELGSSTDTQYF.

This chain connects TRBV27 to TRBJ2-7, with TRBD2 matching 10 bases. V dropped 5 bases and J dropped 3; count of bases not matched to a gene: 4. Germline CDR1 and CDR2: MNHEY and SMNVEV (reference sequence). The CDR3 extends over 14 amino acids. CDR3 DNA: TGTGCCAGCAGTCTAGGGACTAGCGACTACGAGCAGTACTTC. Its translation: CASSLGTSDYEQYF.

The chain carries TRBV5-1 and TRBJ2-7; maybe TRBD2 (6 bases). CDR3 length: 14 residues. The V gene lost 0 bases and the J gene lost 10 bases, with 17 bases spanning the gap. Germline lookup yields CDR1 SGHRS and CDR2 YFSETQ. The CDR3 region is CASSLGGGVLGQYF. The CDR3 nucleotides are TGCGCCAGCAGCTTGGGAGGAGGGGTTTTGGGACAGTACTTC.

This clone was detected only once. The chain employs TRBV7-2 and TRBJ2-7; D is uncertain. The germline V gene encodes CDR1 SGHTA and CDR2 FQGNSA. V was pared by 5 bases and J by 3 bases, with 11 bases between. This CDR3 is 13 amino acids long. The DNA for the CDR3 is TGTGCCAGCAGCCCGTCGGATATCTACGAGCAGTACTTC. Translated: CASSPSDIYEQYF.

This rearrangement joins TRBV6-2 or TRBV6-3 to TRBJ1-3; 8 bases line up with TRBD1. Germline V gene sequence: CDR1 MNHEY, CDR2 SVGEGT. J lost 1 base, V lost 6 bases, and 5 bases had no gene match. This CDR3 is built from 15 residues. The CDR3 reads CASSTTGASGNTIYF. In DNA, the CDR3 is TGTGCCAGCAGCACGACAGGGGCATCTGGAAACACCATATATTTT.

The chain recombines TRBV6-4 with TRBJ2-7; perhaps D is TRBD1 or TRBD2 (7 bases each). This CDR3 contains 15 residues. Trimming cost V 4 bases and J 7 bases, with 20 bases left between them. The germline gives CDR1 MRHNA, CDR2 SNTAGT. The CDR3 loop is CASSVQGGGSFEQYF. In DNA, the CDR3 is TGTGCCAGCAGTGTCCAGGGGGGAGGGAGCTTTGAGCAGTACTTC.

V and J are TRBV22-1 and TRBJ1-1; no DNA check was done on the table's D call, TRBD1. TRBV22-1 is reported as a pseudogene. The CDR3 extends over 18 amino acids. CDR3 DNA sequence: TGTCCTGGGAGCGCACCCTCATACAAGGACAGGGGCGGCACTGAAGCTTTCTTT. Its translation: CPGSAPSYKDRGGTEAFF.

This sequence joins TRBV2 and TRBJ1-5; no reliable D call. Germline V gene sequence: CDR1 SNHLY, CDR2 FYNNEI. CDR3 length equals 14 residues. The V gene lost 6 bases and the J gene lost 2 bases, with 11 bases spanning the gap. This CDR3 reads CASRGYGGNQPQHF. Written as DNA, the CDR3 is TGTGCCAGCAGGGGTTATGGGGGCAATCAGCCCCAGCATTTT.

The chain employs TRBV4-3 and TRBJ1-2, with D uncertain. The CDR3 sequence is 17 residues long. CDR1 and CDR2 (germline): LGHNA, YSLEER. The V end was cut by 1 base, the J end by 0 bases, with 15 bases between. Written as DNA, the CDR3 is TGCGCCAGCAGCCAAGGTGTCAGCTCCCCTTCTAACTATGGCTACACCTTC. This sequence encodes CASSQGVSSPSNYGYTF.